Each of the 25 T cell receptor beta chains below was sequenced from the same sample in a study of T cell responses to AZD1222 COVID-19 vaccine. The method was immunoSEQ multiplex PCR; TCRdb's version includes in-frame clones alone and lacks a portion of them. The data contain tens of thousands of clones, about 85% of them singletons. The sequences come from peripheral blood, collected on day 0 of AZD1222 vaccination. Every receptor here comes from an adult in good health.

The chain is built from TRBV9 and TRBJ2-1; D might be TRBD1 (5 bases). The CDR3 sequence is 17 residues long. CDR1 is SGDLS and CDR2 is YYNGEE in the germline V gene. V was shortened by 7 bases and J by 7 bases, with 27 bases between the two germline ends. In DNA form, the CDR3 reads TGTGCCAGCGGCGCCCAACGACAGAAATCTTTGGTTAATGAGCAGTTCTTC. Translated, it gives CASGAQRQKSLVNEQFF.

The rearrangement links TRBV28 to TRBJ2-2; D unresolved. The germline V gene has CDR1 MDHEN and CDR2 SYDVKM. Trimming removed 3 bases at V and 3 bases at J, with 8 bases between. CDR3 size: 14 residues. CDR3 residues: CASSFDTYTGELFF. For the CDR3, the DNA is TGTGCCAGCAGTTTCGACACTTACACCGGGGAGCTGTTTTTT.

The chain combines TRBV28 with TRBJ2-1, with 7 bases aligning to TRBD1. This CDR3 has 13 residues. Germline V CDR1 and CDR2: MDHEN, SYDVKM. Trimming took 5 bases from V and 10 from J; bases not matched to a gene: 8. The CDR3 DNA sequence: TGTGCCAGCAGTCAACTGGCAGGGGGAGAGCAGTTCTTC. Translation: CASSQLAGGEQFF.

This sequence joins TRBV6-2 or TRBV6-3 and TRBJ1-2; D unclear. This CDR3 contains 13 residues. Per germline, CDR1 MNHEY and CDR2 SVGEGT. Trimming cost V 6 bases and J 6 bases, with 14 bases left between them. As DNA, the CDR3 is TGTGCCAGCAGCCAAAGACGGCCAAATGGCTACACCTTC. Translating gives CASSQRRPNGYTF.

The chain joins TRBV6-5 to TRBJ1-5, with TRBD1 matching 9 bases. CDR1 MNHEY and CDR2 SVGAGI come from the germline V gene. The length of the CDR3 is 15 residues. Germline trimming cut 8 bases from V and 4 bases from J; bases unmatched to any gene: 9. The CDR3 spells CASWTGEGGNQPQHF. Written as DNA, the CDR3 is TGTGCCAGCTGGACAGGGGAAGGTGGGAATCAGCCCCAGCATTTT.

V is TRBV19 and J is TRBJ1-2; D unresolved. V gave up 2 bases and J gave up 4 bases, with 11 bases separating them. This CDR3 has 14 amino acids. CDR1 and CDR2 from the germline V gene are LNHDA and SQIVND (reference sequence). The CDR3 here is CASSIQDYTYGYTF. The CDR3 DNA reads as TGTGCCAGTAGTATACAGGATTACACCTATGGCTACACCTTC.

The chain couples TRBV27 to TRBJ1-2; D not certain. The V and J ends lost 5 bases and 2 bases respectively, with 9 bases between them. CDR1 is MNHEY, CDR2 SMNVEV, per germline (reference sequence). This CDR3 contains 13 residues. CDR3 sequence reads: CASSMTANYGYTF. CDR3 nucleotides: TGTGCCAGCAGTATGACCGCAAACTATGGCTACACCTTC.

The rearrangement joins TRBV15 to TRBJ1-6; D uncertain. Per germline, CDR1 LNHNV and CDR2 YYDKDF (reference sequence). CDR3 length: 16 residues. V dropped 1 base and J dropped 7 bases, with 14 bases sitting between them. CDR3 sequence reads: CATSRAPRAGNSPLHF. The CDR3 DNA reads TGTGCCACCAGCAGAGCCCCCCGGGCGGGGAATTCACCCCTCCACTTT.

This clone was seen more than once but under ten times. The V and J genes are TRBV10-1 and TRBJ1-2; D is undetermined. The CDR3 loop spans 15 amino acids. Trimming cost V 4 bases and J 4 bases, with 16 bases left between them. CDR1 and CDR2 (germline): WNHNN, SYGVQD (reference sequence). CDR3 sequence: CASSGSRPPFYGYTF. CDR3 bases: TGCGCCAGCAGTGGCTCCAGGCCACCCTTCTATGGCTACACCTTC.

The V call is TRBV27, the J call TRBJ1-4; 7 nucleotides align to TRBD1. V lost 6 bases and J lost 8; bases outside the gene matches: 12. The germline V gene encodes CDR1 MNHEY and CDR2 SMNVEV (reference sequence). This CDR3 comprises 15 residues. The DNA of the CDR3 is TGTGCCAGCAGCCCACGAGGGAGGGGGCGGGAAAAACTGTTTTTT. Protein: CASSPRGRGREKLFF.

CDR3 region: CASSATGTQENTQYF. CDR3 in DNA: TGTGCCAGCAGCGCAACCGGGACACAGGAGAATACGCAGTATTTT. This chain uses TRBV9 with TRBJ2-3; perhaps TRBD1 as D (6 bases). There are 15 residues in the CDR3. The ends were cut back, 3 bases at V and 7 bases at J, with 18 bases in the middle. CDR1 and CDR2 (germline): SGDLS, YYNGEE. Complete variable domain (other parts from reference TRBV9 and TRBJ2-3): DSGVTQTPKHLITATGQRVTLRCSPRSGDLSVYWYQQSLDQGLQFLIQYYNGEERAKGNILERFSAQQFPDLHSELNLSSLELGDSALYFCASSATGTQENTQYFGPGTRLTVL.

CDR3 DNA sequence: TGCGCCAGCAGTCCCTCCCTAAGCGGGGGGCTCTACGAGCAGTACTTC. As protein: CASSPSLSGGLYEQYF. This chain uses TRBV5-1 with TRBJ2-7, with TRBD2 identical over 9 bases. The CDR3 runs to 16 residues. The junction had 12 bases not matched to a gene; V was cut back by 5 bases and J by 3 bases. Germline V gene lookup returns CDR1 SGHRS and CDR2 YFSETQ.

The chain combines TRBV7-2 with TRBJ2-5, with 7 bases fitting TRBD2. Germline values: CDR1 SGHTA, CDR2 FQGNSA. The CDR3 contains 15 residues. With 1 base clipped from V and 4 bases from J, the junction kept 6 bases outside the gene matches. CDR3 nucleotides: TGTGCCAGCAGCTTAGGCCCAGGGAGGGGAGAGACCCAGTACTTC. Its translation is CASSLGPGRGETQYF.

The rearrangement uses TRBV7-8 and TRBJ1-1; 7 bases map to TRBD1. The CDR3 has 15 amino acids. Germline assignment: CDR1 SGHVS and CDR2 FQNEAQ. J gave up 3 bases and V 6 bases, and 10 bases lay outside the gene matches. This chain's CDR3 is CASRTTGQVDTEAFF. CDR3 nucleotide sequence: TGTGCCAGCAGAACTACCGGACAGGTGGACACTGAAGCTTTCTTT. The whole variable domain, remainder taken from reference TRBV7-8 and TRBJ1-1, is GAGVSQSPRYKVAKRGQDVALRCDPISGHVSLFWYQQALGQGPEFLTYFQNEAQLDKSGLPSDRFFAERPEGSVSTLKIQRTQQEDSAVYLCASRTTGQVDTEAFFGQGTRLTVV.

This clone is a singleton in its sample. This chain connects TRBV27 to TRBJ1-3; maybe TRBD1 (5 bases). CDR3 length: 15 amino acids. Trimming stripped 0 bases from V and 7 bases from J, with 13 bases between. The V gene's germline CDR1 is MNHEY and CDR2 SMNVEV (reference sequence). CDR3 sequence: CASSLSAGLRNTIYF. The DNA of the CDR3 is TGTGCCAGCAGTTTATCGGCAGGGTTAAGGAACACCATATATTTT.

The chain links TRBV21-1 to TRBJ2-2; TRBD1, the table's D call, was not compared with the DNA. TRBV21-1 is a pseudogene segment. This CDR3 comprises 13 residues. CDR3 DNA: TGTGCCAGCAGCAAGTCAGGGCCCGGGGAGCTGTTTTTT. Protein: CASSKSGPGELFF.

The V and J genes are TRBV4-3 and TRBJ2-1; tentative D call: TRBD2 (6 bases). Germline loops: CDR1 LGHNA, CDR2 YSLEER. Between the trimmed V and J ends, which lost 0 bases and 9 bases, there was a span of 12 bases. This CDR3 region has 14 residues. CDR3: CASSQDGGDFEQFF. The CDR3 bases are TGCGCCAGCAGCCAAGATGGAGGGGATTTTGAGCAGTTCTTC.

The chain employs TRBV4-3 and TRBJ1-4, with a possible D match to TRBD1 (5 bases). Trimming took off 4 bases at V and 6 bases at J, with 15 bases between the two ends. Looked up from germline, CDR1 is LGHNA and CDR2 is YSLEER. CDR3 length: 15 residues. The CDR3 protein is CASSPKVPGDEKLFF. CDR3 DNA sequence: TGCGCCAGCAGCCCAAAGGTACCGGGGGATGAAAAACTGTTTTTT.

The chain has TRBV10-3 and TRBJ2-4; D is tentatively TRBD1 or TRBD2 (7 bases each). The CDR3 consists of 15 residues. Germline lookup yields CDR1 ENHRY and CDR2 SYGVKD. The CDR3 spells CLQGGDSLAKNIQYF. The CDR3 DNA reads TGTCTACAGGGAGGGGACAGCCTAGCCAAAAACATTCAGTACTTC.

This clone has just one count. The chain links TRBV6-1 to TRBJ2-1; a possible D gene is TRBD2 (6 bases). The CDR3 extends over 12 amino acids. CDR1 and CDR2 (germline): MNHNS, SASEGT. The ends were cut back, 2 bases at V and 15 bases at J, with 14 bases in the middle. The CDR3 loop is CASSEWGAEGFF. Here the CDR3 DNA reads TGTGCCAGCAGTGAATGGGGTGCGGAGGGGTTCTTC.

This chain links TRBV18 with TRBJ1-6; D gene ambiguous. Germline-derived CDR1 and CDR2 are KGHSH and LQKENI. V dropped 7 bases and J dropped 7 bases, with 8 bases sitting between them. The CDR3 spans 12 residues. CDR3 amino acids: CASFQANSPLHF. In DNA, the CDR3 is TGTGCCAGCTTTCAGGCCAATTCACCCCTCCACTTT.

The genes are TRBV2 and TRBJ2-7; TRBD1 might be the D (8 bases). V lost 11 bases, J lost 5 bases, and 16 bases lay in between. CDR3 length: 12 residues. Germline lookup yields CDR1 SNHLY and CDR2 FYNNEI. CDR3 coding DNA: TGTGCCTGCCGACAGGGGACTAACGAGCAGTACTTC. Amino acids: CACRQGTNEQYF. Filled out from reference TRBV2 and TRBJ2-7, the complete variable domain reads EPEVTQTPSHQVTQMGQEVILRCVPISNHLYFYWYRQILGQKVEFLVSFYNNEISEKSEIFDDQFSVERPDGSNFTLKIRSTKLEDSAMYFCACRQGTNEQYFGPGTRLTVT.

This sequence joins TRBV7-2 and TRBJ1-3; 7 bases fit TRBD1. This CDR3 is 16 amino acids long. Germline assignment: CDR1 SGHTA and CDR2 FQGNSA. The junction had 7 bases not matched to a gene; V was cut back by 5 bases and J by 0 bases. The CDR3 loop is CASSLGQPSSGNTIYF. CDR3 nucleotide sequence: TGTGCCAGCAGCCTGGGACAGCCGAGCTCTGGAAACACCATATATTTT. Supplemented by reference TRBV7-2 and TRBJ1-3, the full variable domain reads GAGVSQSPSNKVTEKGKDVELRCDPISGHTALYWYRQSLGQGLEFLIYFQGNSAPDKSGLPSDRFSAERTGGSVSTLTIQRTQQEDSAVYLCASSLGQPSSGNTIYFGEGSWLTVV.

This clone came up a few times. This chain connects TRBV12-3 or TRBV12-4 to TRBJ2-2; D is unclear. The V gene lost 8 bases and the J gene lost 7 bases, with 8 bases spanning the gap. The CDR3 is 11 amino acids. In DNA form, the CDR3 reads TGTGCCAGCTCGATTCACGGGGAGCTGTTTTTT. This encodes CASSIHGELFF.

The chain carries TRBV5-6 and TRBJ2-6; D unresolved. The CDR3 is made up of 16 amino acids. Germline V CDR1 and CDR2: SGHDT, YYEEEE. Deletions cut 2 bases from V and 0 bases from J, with 9 bases between. The CDR3 region has the DNA TGTGCCAGCAGCTTTATGGGGTTCTCTGGGGCCAACGTCCTGACTTTC. This encodes CASSFMGFSGANVLTF. Looking up the rest from reference TRBV5-6 and TRBJ2-6 gives the full variable domain: DAGVTQSPTHLIKTRGQQVTLRCSPKSGHDTVSWYQQALGQGPQFIFQYYEEEERQRGNFPDRFSGHQFPNYSSELNVNALLLGDSALYLCASSFMGFSGANVLTFGAGSRLTVL.